This T cell receptor beta chain was identified during a study of OX40 agonist ivuxolimab in advanced cancers. About the study: Intravenous ivuxolimab at 0.01 to 10 mg/kg was given to patients every 2 weeks. Mean age about 60 years, range about 20 to 85; roughly 80% male.

Comments on this clone: Its antigen is as yet unknown.

Patients with autoimmune history or systemic immunosuppression were excluded. Between the trimmed V and J ends, which lost 3 bases and 1 base, there was a span of 16 bases. Germline-derived CDR1 and CDR2 are SGHRS and YFSETQ. The CDR3 sequence is 16 residues long. Assay used: immunoSEQ multiplex PCR; TCRdb lists only in-frame clones, some missing. The sample has roughly 65,000 clones; roughly 91% are singletons. Study-level results: In general, CD8+ T cells held more expanded clones than CD4+ did, on average.

The specimen was CD4+ or CD8+ T cells sorted from blood, collected in a trial of the OX40 agonist ivuxolimab. This TCR derives from an adult with an advanced solid tumor such as melanoma, head and neck, liver or kidney cancer. J is TRBJ1-1 and V is TRBV5-1; unclear D gene. This chain's CDR3 is CASSSNVRHQNTEAFF. CDR3 coding DNA: TGCGCCAGCAGCTCAAATGTGCGGCATCAGAACACTGAAGCTTTCTTT.